These 7 T cell receptor beta chains were all obtained from the same sample, sequenced in a study of CD8 T cells in ankylosing spondylitis. Study-wide findings and caveats: Among TCR beta sequences, a motif of under ten highly homologous variants appeared characteristic of ankylosing spondylitis blood.

No antigen has been identified for these receptors. TCRdb used MiXCR to reprocess the 5' RACE reads, holding one entry per CDR3 protein. The sample lists around 130,000 distinct CDR3 sequences; 17% were seen once. Sequencing was performed on blood, either unsorted or a sorted T cell fraction (not recorded which). The source of these receptors is a male donor with ankylosing spondylitis.

This clonotype was detected only a few times. The chain uses TRBV6-6 and TRBJ2-7; maybe TRBD2 (5 bases). The CDR3 totals 13 residues. Between the trimmed V and J ends, which lost 8 bases and 2 bases, there was a span of 13 bases. Germline lookup yields CDR1 MNHNY and CDR2 SVGAGI (reference sequence). The CDR3 loop is CASLEPGTYEQYF. DNA for the CDR3: TGTGCCAGCTTGGAACCGGGGACCTACGAGCAGTACTTC.

This clonotype has more than one count but fewer than ten. This CDR3 is CASTKGYDQPQHF. DNA of the CDR3: TGTGCCAGCACTAAGGGTTACGATCAGCCCCAGCATTTT. The chain couples TRBV6-6 to TRBJ1-5; D is ambiguous. V lost 7 bases to trimming and J lost 5 bases, with 12 bases between them. CDR1 is MNHNY and CDR2 is SVGAGI in the germline V gene (reference sequence). The CDR3 covers 13 residues.

The table lists this clonotype with a few counts. This rearrangement joins TRBV12-3 or TRBV12-4 to TRBJ2-5, with D perhaps matching TRBD1 or TRBD2 (5 bases each). V was clipped by 5 bases and J by 7 bases, with 17 bases between them. The CDR3 totals 14 residues. CDR3 amino acids: CASSPVGETGTQYF. Written as DNA, the CDR3 is TGTGCCAGCAGTCCCGTCGGGGAAACAGGGACCCAGTACTTC.

The rearrangement links TRBV27 to TRBJ1-2; TRBD1 aligns across 10 bases. V trimming: 10 bases; J trimming: 8 bases; junction bases outside the gene matches: 4. There are 11 residues in the CDR3. The germline V gene has CDR1 MNHEY and CDR2 SMNVEV (reference sequence). The CDR3 DNA follows: TGTGCCACCGGGACAGGGGTGGGCTACACCTTC. This translates into CATGTGVGYTF.

The V call is TRBV29-1, the J call TRBJ2-2, with TRBD2 as a possible D gene (6 bases). Germline V gene data show CDR1 as SQVTM and CDR2 as ANQGSEA. Trimming pared 6 bases from V and 6 bases from J, leaving 20 bases between. The CDR3 contains 15 residues. CDR3 loop: CSVLGAGNHPGELFF. DNA for the CDR3: TGCAGCGTCCTCGGGGCGGGGAATCATCCCGGGGAGCTGTTTTTT.

The chain employs TRBV12-3 or TRBV12-4 and TRBJ2-1; the match to TRBD2 covers 7 bases. The CDR3 is 13 residues long. V shed 3 bases and J 8 bases; nucleotides not matched to a gene: 4. CDR3 sequence reads: CASSFATSYEQFF. As DNA, the CDR3 is TGTGCCAGCAGTTTTGCGACTAGCTATGAGCAGTTCTTC.

This clonotype turned up a few times. The J gene is TRBJ2-7, the V gene TRBV4-3; maybe TRBD1 (6 bases). The V and J ends lost 4 bases and 2 bases respectively, with 12 bases between them. This CDR3 contains 14 residues. Germline assignment: CDR1 LGHNA and CDR2 YSLEER. CDR3 protein: CASSPATGPYEQYF. For the CDR3, the DNA is TGCGCCAGCAGCCCAGCGACAGGACCCTACGAGCAGTACTTC.